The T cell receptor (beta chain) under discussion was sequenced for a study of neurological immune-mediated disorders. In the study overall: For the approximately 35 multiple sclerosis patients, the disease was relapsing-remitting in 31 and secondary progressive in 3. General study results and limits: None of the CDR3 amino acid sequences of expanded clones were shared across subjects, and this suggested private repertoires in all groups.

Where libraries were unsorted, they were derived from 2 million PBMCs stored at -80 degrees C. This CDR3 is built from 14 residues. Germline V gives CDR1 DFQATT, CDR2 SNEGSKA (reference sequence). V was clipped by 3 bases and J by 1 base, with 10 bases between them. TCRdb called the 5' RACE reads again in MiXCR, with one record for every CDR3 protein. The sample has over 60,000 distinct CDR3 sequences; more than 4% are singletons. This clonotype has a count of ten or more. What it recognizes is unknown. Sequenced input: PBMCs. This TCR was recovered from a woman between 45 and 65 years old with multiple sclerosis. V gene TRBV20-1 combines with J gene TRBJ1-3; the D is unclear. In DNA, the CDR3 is TGCAGTGCTAGTTCCGGGCCATCTGGAAACACCATATATTTT. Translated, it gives CSASSGPSGNTIYF.